The clone carrying this T cell receptor (beta chain) came up a few times. Antigen: not known. The CDR3 runs to 14 residues. CDR1 and CDR2 (germline): SGHRS, YFSETQ. Trimming took off 0 bases at V and 0 bases at J, with 5 bases between the two ends. The data are from a study of identical twins. TCRdb re-called the 5' RACE reads with MiXCR, one entry per CDR3 protein. The table lists approximately 550,000 distinct CDR3 sequences, about 20% of them singletons, with roughly 0.5% in the top ten. Findings of the study overall: For cord blood, abundant beta clonotypes had fewer insertions, unlike memory repertoires, which showed none. Alpha sequences out of frame and shared by twins had excess low generation probability.

The data also belong to a second study, concerning yellow fever vaccine responses in identical twins.

V is TRBV5-1 and J is TRBJ2-3; D unclear. Sequencing used CD4+ T cells sorted from blood. This sequence was found in a woman between 18 and 29 years old in good health. The CDR3, as DNA: TGCGCCAGCAGCTTGGACCTAAGCACAGATACGCAGTATTTT. Translation: CASSLDLSTDTQYF.